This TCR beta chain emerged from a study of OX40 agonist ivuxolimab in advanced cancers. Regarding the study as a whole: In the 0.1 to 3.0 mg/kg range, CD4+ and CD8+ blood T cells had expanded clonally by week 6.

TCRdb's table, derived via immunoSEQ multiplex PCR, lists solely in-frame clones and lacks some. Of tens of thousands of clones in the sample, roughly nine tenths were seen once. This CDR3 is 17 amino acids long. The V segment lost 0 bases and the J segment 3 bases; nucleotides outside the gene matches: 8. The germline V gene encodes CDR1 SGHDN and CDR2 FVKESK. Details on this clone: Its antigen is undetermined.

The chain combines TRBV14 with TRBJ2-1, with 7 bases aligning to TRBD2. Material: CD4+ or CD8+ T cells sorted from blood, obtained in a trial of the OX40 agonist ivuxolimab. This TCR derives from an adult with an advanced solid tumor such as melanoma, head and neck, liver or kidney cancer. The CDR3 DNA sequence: TGTGCCAGCAGCCAAGATAGGGCTAGCGGTTACTACAATGAGCAGTTCTTC. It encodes CASSQDRASGYYNEQFF.